This TCR beta chain is from a study of early T cells in non-severe SARS-CoV-2 infection (dated by TCRdb to 2020 to 2023). A note on the overall study: Because TCR sequencing was done on bulk RNA from unsorted whole blood, the alpha and beta chains could not be paired. What the work shows at the level of the full study, not this receptor alone: VDJdb matching was skewed toward anti-spike CD8 responses, so virus-specific expansions were likely underestimated and private and CD4 specificities were missed.

This clonotype was seen more than once but under ten times. The antigen it recognizes is unknown. Base qualities are not provided; no much larger clone lies one nucleotide away. The library was made by 5' RACE. Sequencing instrument: NextSeq 500. The TCR library protocol attached unique molecular identifiers to individual cDNA molecules to correct for sequencing error and PCR bias. Both TCR alpha and beta chains were sequenced, and tight co-correlation was observed between alpha and beta sequence abundances in each sample. As for the original processing: Decombinator V4 was used to perform V gene, J gene and CDR3 annotation of TCR sequences. TCRs were defined as expanded if a significant change between any two time points was detected under a Poisson model with p below 0.0001. TCR abundances were normalised to the total number of TCRs sequenced in each sample and reported as counts per million. TRAV1-2 paired with TRAJ12, TRAJ20 or TRAJ33 defined MAIT TCRs, while TRAV10 paired with TRAJ18 defined iNKT TCRs. VDJdb, accessed 1 November 2021, was searched for CMV, EBV and SARS-CoV-2 annotated TCRs, excluding TCRs annotated for multiple antigens. In-frame beta chains were kept once TCRdb had trimmed the public reads at Q25 with fastp and called clones with MiXCR. Rows matching on CDR3 protein sequence are summarized as one entry with the most common DNA and genes. These V and J calls derive from TCRdb rather than the authors' analysis. The sample profile shows about 77,000 distinct CDR3 sequences; roughly 9.6% of them were found once. 4.8% of the sample is held by the ten biggest clonotypes.

The study was a case-control design nested within a healthcare worker cohort in London, UK, with weekly nasopharyngeal swab PCR tests and blood sampling. Healthcare workers were recruited during the week of the UK lockdown, between 23 and 31 March 2020, and followed weekly for up to 16 weeks. Counted from cysteine to phenylalanine, this CDR3 has 16 amino acids. Only the CDR3 portion is preserved as DNA: 48 bases, with reading frame beginning at the first base. Clipping removes 3 bases from V and 7 bases from J, with 13 as the unmatched junction base count. CDR1 SGHTA and CDR2 FQGNSA are derived from the germline V gene.

The origin of this receptor is an adult who was a healthcare worker with PCR-confirmed SARS-CoV-2 infection or an uninfected control (not recorded which). This chain joins TRBV7-2 to TRBJ2-3, with 7 middle bases fitting TRBD2. The sequencing sample was made of whole blood. The bases are TGTGCCAGCAGCTTCGACCTCCGACTAGCCGGTAATACGCAGTATTTT. This sequence encodes CASSFDLRLAGNTQYF.